This T cell receptor (beta chain) came from a study of blood T cell repertoires in COVID-19. Study-level background: Sources were T cells, B-cell-depleted T cells, or PBMCs; the material itself was cDNA or gDNA.

The method was immunoSEQ multiplex PCR; TCRdb's version includes in-frame clones alone and lacks a portion of them. Among some 180,000 clones listed, about 70% were seen once. Germline CDR1 is SEHNR and CDR2 is FQNEAQ (reference sequence). The CDR3 is made up of 14 amino acids. V lost 5 bases, J lost 0 bases, and 3 bases stayed unmatched. The clonotype comes from a woman in her fifties or sixties with active or convalescent COVID-19. The rearrangement links TRBV7-9 to TRBJ2-7; 8 nucleotides agree with TRBD1. The sequencing sample was made of peripheral blood. CDR3 coding DNA: TGTGCCAGCAGCCCAGGGGGCCTCTCCTACGAGCAGTACTTC. Translated, it gives CASSPGGLSYEQYF. Full variable domain (missing parts from reference TRBV7-9 and TRBJ2-7): DTGVSQNPRHKITKRGQNVTFRCDPISEHNRLYWYRQTLGQGPEFLTYFQNEAQLEKSRLLSDRFSAERPKGSFSTLEIQRTEQGDSAMYLCASSPGGLSYEQYFGPGTRLTVT.